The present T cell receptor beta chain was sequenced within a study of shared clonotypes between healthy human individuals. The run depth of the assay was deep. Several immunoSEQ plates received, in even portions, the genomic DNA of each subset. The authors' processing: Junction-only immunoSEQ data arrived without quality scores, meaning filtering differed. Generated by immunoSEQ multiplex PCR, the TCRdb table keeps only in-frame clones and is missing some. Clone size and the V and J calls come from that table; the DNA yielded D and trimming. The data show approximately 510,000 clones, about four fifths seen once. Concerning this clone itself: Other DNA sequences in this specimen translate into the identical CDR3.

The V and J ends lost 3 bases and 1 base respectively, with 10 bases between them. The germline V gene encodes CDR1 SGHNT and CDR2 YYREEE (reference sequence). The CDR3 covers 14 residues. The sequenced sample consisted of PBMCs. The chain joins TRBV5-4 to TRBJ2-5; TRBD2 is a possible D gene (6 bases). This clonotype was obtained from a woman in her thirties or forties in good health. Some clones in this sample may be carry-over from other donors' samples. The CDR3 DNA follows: TGTGCCAGCAGCTCGCGGGACTCCCAAGAGACCCAGTACTTC. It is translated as CASSSRDSQETQYF.